A selection of T cell receptor beta chains follows, all from one sample in a study of OX40 agonist ivuxolimab in advanced cancers. The data were produced by immunoSEQ multiplex PCR, yet TCRdb's version contains in-frame clones alone and is incomplete. The sample lists over 30,000 clones, about 81% seen once, with approximately 22% in the top ten. The specimen comprised CD4+ or CD8+ T cells sorted from blood, sampled in a trial of the OX40 agonist ivuxolimab. These receptors were taken from an adult with an advanced solid tumor such as melanoma, head and neck, liver or kidney cancer. CDR3s include the opening cysteine and the closing phenylalanine or tryptophan. The D gene is left open where the match is weak. Clone size appears in some rows only: once, few, many, or a class for an expanded clone.

j_call d_call v_call clone_size cdr3_nt cdr3_aa
TRBJ1-5 NA TRBV5-5 NA TGTGCCAGCAGCTTGGACTGGAATCAGCCCCAGCATTTT CASSLDWNQPQHF
TRBJ1-6 TRBD1 TRBV6-5 NA TGTGCCAGCAGCGACCCTGGACAGGTTAATTCACCCCTCCACTTT CASSDPGQVNSPLHF
TRBJ2-1 NA TRBV7-2 once TGTGCCAGCAGCTCCCTTATAGGGGGTTACAATGAGCAGTTCTTC CASSSLIGGYNEQFF
TRBJ2-7 NA TRBV28 NA TGTGCCAGCAGCAACCAGGGGCGGCTAGCGGTCGACGAGCAGTACTTC CASSNQGRLAVDEQYF
TRBJ1-6 NA TRBV7-2 NA TGTGCCAGCAGCTCGTCGAAAGGAGGGGGGGGCAATTCACCCCTCCACTTT CASSSSKGGGGNSPLHF
TRBJ2-5 NA TRBV9 NA TGTGCCAGCAGCCCCGGGACTCAAGAGACCCAGTACTTC CASSPGTQETQYF
TRBJ1-2 NA TRBV12-5 NA TGTGCTAGTGGGTTTGGTACTCCGAGGGATGGCTACACCTTC CASGFGTPRDGYTF
TRBJ1-1 NA TRBV7-8 NA TGTGCCAGCAGCTTAGATATGGGGAGCACTGAAGCTTTCTTT CASSLDMGSTEAFF
TRBJ2-1 NA TRBV11-2 NA TGTGCCAGCAGCTTAGAGTGGAGGGCCAACTACAATGAGCAGTTCTTC CASSLEWRANYNEQFF
TRBJ2-1 TRBD2 TRBV28 NA TGTGCCAGCCGTGGCCTAGCGGGAGGGCCACCGGAGCAGTTCTTC CASRGLAGGPPEQFF
TRBJ1-5 NA TRBV28 NA TGTGCCAGCACCCCACCCGAGCTGGAGAGCAATCAGCCCCAGCATTTT CASTPPELESNQPQHF
TRBJ1-1 NA TRBV11-2 few TGTGCCAGCAGCTCCCGGGGGCTTCGGAACACTGAAGCTTTCTTT CASSSRGLRNTEAFF
TRBJ2-7 TRBD2 TRBV7-9 few TGTGCCAGCAGCAAGCGGGAGGTTCCCTACGAGCAGTACTTC CASSKREVPYEQYF
TRBJ2-3 TRBD1 TRBV27 NA TGTGCCAGCAGTTTAAGGGACAGGGGGCTACGCACAGATACGCAGTATTTT CASSLRDRGLRTDTQYF
TRBJ2-7 TRBD2 TRBV11-1 NA TGTGCCAGCAGATCGGGACTAGCGGGAGGCGAGCAGTACTTC CASRSGLAGGEQYF
TRBJ1-5 TRBD1 TRBV28 NA TGTGCCAGCACTTGGACAGGGGCCCTTAGCAATCAGCCCCAGCATTTT CASTWTGALSNQPQHF
TRBJ2-1 NA TRBV10-1 NA TGCGCCAGCAGTGCACAGGGCTCCTACAATGAGCAGTTCTTC CASSAQGSYNEQFF